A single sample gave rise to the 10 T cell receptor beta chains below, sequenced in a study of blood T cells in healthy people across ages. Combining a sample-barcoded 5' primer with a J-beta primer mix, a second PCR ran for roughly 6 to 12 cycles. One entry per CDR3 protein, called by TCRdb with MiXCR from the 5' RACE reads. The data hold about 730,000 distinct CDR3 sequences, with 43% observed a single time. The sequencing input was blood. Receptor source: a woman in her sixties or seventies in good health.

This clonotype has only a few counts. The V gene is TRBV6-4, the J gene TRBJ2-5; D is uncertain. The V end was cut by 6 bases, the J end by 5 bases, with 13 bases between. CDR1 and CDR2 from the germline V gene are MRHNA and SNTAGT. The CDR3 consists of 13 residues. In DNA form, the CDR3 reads TGTGCCAGCAGCGACCTGTTCGGGGAGACCCAGTACTTC. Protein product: CASSDLFGETQYF.

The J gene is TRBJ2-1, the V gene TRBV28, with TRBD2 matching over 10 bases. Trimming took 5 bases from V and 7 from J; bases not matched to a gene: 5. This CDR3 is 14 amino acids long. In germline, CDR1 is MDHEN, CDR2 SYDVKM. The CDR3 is CASSISGRTNEQFF. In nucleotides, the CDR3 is TGTGCCAGCAGTATTAGCGGGAGGACGAATGAGCAGTTCTTC. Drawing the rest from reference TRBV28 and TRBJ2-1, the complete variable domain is DVKVTQSSRYLVKRTGEKVFLECVQDMDHENMFWYRQDPGLGLRLIYFSYDVKMKEKGDIPEGYSVSREKKERFSLILESASTNQTSMYLCASSISGRTNEQFFGPGTRLTVL.

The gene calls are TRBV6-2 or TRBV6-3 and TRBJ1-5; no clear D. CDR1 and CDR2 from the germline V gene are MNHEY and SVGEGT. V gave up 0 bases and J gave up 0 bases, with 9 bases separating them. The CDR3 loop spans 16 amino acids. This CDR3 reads CASSYSNLRSNQPQHF. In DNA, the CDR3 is TGTGCCAGCAGTTACTCGAATCTCCGTAGCAATCAGCCCCAGCATTTT.

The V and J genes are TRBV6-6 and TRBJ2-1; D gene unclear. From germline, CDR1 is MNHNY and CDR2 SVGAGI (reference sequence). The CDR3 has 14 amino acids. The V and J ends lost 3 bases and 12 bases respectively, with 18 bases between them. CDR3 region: CASSYSPGTNWQFF. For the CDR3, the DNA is TGTGCCAGCAGTTATTCACCTGGAACAAATTGGCAGTTCTTC.

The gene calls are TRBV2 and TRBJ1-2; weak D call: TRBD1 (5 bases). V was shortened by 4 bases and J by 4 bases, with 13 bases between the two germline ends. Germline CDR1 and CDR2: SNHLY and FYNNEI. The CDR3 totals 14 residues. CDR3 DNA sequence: TGTGCCAGCAGTGGAGCAGGGTATTCCTATGGCTACACCTTC. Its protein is CASSGAGYSYGYTF.

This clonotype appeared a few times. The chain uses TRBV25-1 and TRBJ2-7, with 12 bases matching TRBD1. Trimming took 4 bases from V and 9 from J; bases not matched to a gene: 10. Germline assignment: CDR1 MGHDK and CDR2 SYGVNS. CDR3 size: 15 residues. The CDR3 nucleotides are TGTGCCAGCAGTGCCCTCTCGGGACAGGGGGCCTGGCAGTACTTC. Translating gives CASSALSGQGAWQYF.

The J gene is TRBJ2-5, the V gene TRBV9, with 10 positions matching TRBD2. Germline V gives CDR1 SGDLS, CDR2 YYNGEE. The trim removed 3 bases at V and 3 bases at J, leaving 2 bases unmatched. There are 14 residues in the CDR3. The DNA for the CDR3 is TGTGCCAGCAGCGGCGGACTAGCGGAAGAGACCCAGTACTTC. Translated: CASSGGLAEETQYF. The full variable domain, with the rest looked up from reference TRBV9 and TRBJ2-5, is DSGVTQTPKHLITATGQRVTLRCSPRSGDLSVYWYQQSLDQGLQFLIQYYNGEERAKGNILERFSAQQFPDLHSELNLSSLELGDSALYFCASSGGLAEETQYFGPGTRLLVL.

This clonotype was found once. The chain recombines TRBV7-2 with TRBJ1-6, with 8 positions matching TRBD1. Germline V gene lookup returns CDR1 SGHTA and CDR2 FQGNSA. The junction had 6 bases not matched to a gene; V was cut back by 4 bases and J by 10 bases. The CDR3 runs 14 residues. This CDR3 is CASSSDRGWSPLHF. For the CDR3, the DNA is TGTGCCAGCAGCTCAGACAGGGGCTGGTCACCCCTCCACTTT.

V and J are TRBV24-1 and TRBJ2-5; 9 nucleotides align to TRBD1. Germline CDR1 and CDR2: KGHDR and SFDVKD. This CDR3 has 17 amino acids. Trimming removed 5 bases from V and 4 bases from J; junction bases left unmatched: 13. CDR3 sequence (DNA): TGTGCCACCAGTGCCACCACGCGGACAGGGGAGAGAGAGACCCAGTACTTC. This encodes CATSATTRTGERETQYF.

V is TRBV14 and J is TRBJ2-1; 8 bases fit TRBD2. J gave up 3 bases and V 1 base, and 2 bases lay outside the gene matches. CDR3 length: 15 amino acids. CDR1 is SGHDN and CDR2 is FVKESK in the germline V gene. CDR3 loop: CASSQVAGIYNEQFF. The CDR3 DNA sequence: TGTGCCAGCAGCCAAGTAGCGGGGATCTACAATGAGCAGTTCTTC.